Listed below are T cell receptor beta chains from one sample, sequenced in a study of identical twins. TCRdb re-analysed the 5' RACE reads in MiXCR, keeping a single row per CDR3 protein. The table includes roughly 200,000 distinct CDR3 sequences, around 6.8% detected once. This sample was shared with a second study, whose subject was yellow fever vaccine responses in identical twins.

The sequencing sample was made of memory (CD45RO+) T cells sorted from blood. These receptors came from a woman aged 18-30 years in good health. CDR3s include the opening cysteine and the closing phenylalanine or tryptophan. Each record gives: clone size, J gene, D gene, V gene, CDR3 DNA, CDR3 protein. A D gene is named only where the DNA matches it firmly. The size of a clone is reported for some rows only, either as once, few or many, or as a class for expanded clones.

NA TRBJ2-7 NA TRBV5-6 TGTGCCAGCAGCTTTAGGGGGGGGACAGAGATCTACGAGCAGTACTTC CASSFRGGTEIYEQYF
many TRBJ2-5 NA TRBV6-2/TRBV6-3 TGTGCCAGCAGCGGGGAGGCCCAAGAGACCCAGTACTTC CASSGEAQETQYF
NA TRBJ2-7 TRBD2 TRBV7-8 TGTGCCAGCAGCTTCGGACTAGTAGGCTACGAGCAGTACTTC CASSFGLVGYEQYF
few TRBJ2-7 NA TRBV5-1 TGCGCCAGCAGCCCGGACAGTCTATCCTACGAGCAGTACTTC CASSPDSLSYEQYF
many TRBJ2-1 TRBD2 TRBV20-1 TGCAGTTCCCGGACTAGCGGGCTCCTCTCCTACAATGAGCAGTTCTTC CSSRTSGLLSYNEQFF
few TRBJ2-6 NA TRBV29-1 TGCAGCTTCGTAACTGGGGCCAACGTCCTGACTTTC CSFVTGANVLTF
NA TRBJ2-7 NA TRBV29-1 TGCAGCGTCACTGCCTACGAGCAGTACTTC CSVTAYEQYF
few TRBJ2-7 TRBD2 TRBV20-1 TGCAGTGCTAGACTAGCGGCCTACGAGCAGTACTTC CSARLAAYEQYF
many TRBJ1-1 NA TRBV10-1 TGCGCCAGCAGTATGGGGAACACTGAAGCTTTCTTT CASSMGNTEAFF
NA TRBJ2-3 NA TRBV5-1 TGCGCCAGCAGCTTGGACGGGCAAAAAGGAACAGATACGCAGTATTTT CASSLDGQKGTDTQYF
few TRBJ1-5 NA TRBV6-4 TGTGCCAGCAGTGATGCCAAGCTCGGCAGGGGCAATCAGCCCCAGCATTTT CASSDAKLGRGNQPQHF
once TRBJ2-7 NA TRBV29-1 TGCAGCGTTGAGGGGCAAACCTACGAGCAGTACTTC CSVEGQTYEQYF
many TRBJ1-2 NA TRBV7-9 TGTGCCAGCAGCCCGGGTTGGGCGTTATATGGCTACACCTTC CASSPGWALYGYTF
few TRBJ2-1 NA TRBV2 TGTGCCAGCAGCACCAAGACAGAGGCAAGGCAGTTCTTC CASSTKTEARQFF
many TRBJ2-5 NA TRBV21-1 TGTGCCAGCAGCAAAGAGAAAGGCCCAGAGACCCAGTACTTC CASSKEKGPETQYF
NA TRBJ2-5 TRBD2 TRBV3-1 TGTGCCAGCAGCCAAGTGGCTAGCGGGAGACAGACCCAGTACTTC CASSQVASGRQTQYF
many TRBJ2-1 TRBD2 TRBV4-2 TGTGCCAGCAGCCACGGGACTAGCGGGGGGTACAATGAGCAGTTCTTC CASSHGTSGGYNEQFF
few TRBJ2-3 NA TRBV7-9 TGTGCCAGCAGCTTAGTAGGCAGGGGCACAGATACGCAGTATTTT CASSLVGRGTDTQYF
NA TRBJ1-5 NA TRBV7-8 TGTGCCAGCAGCCCCGAGGGACTTTATCAGCCCCAGCATTTT CASSPEGLYQPQHF
few TRBJ2-7 NA TRBV28 TGTGCCAGCAGACCCGGGACGGTCACCTACGAGCAGTACTTC CASRPGTVTYEQYF
many TRBJ1-2 NA TRBV5-6 TGTGCCAGCAGCTTTGTCCCCAGCTATGGCTACACCTTC CASSFVPSYGYTF
NA TRBJ2-1 TRBD2 TRBV12-3/TRBV12-4 TGTGCCAGCGGGGGGAGGGCGGAGCAGTTCTTC CASGGRAEQFF
few TRBJ2-3 TRBD2 TRBV5-4 TGTGCCAGCAGCTCACGATTGGGGCGGGGGGGCCGGGCTTTAGGTTCAGATACGCAGTATTTT CASSSRLGRGGRALGSDTQYF
many TRBJ2-7 TRBD2 TRBV20-1 TGCAGTGGCACGTTGGCGGGAGGGCCGGACGAGCAGTACTTC CSGTLAGGPDEQYF
NA TRBJ1-6 NA TRBV20-1 TGCAGTGCTAGACCCAATCGGGGAGATAATTCACCCCTCCACTTT CSARPNRGDNSPLHF
few TRBJ1-1 NA TRBV19 TGTGCCAGTAGTATAGTCCTGGCGAACACTGAAGCTTTCTTT CASSIVLANTEAFF
many TRBJ2-2 NA TRBV6-1 TGTGCCAGCAGCATAGTGGAGGGGGGTCTCACCGGGGAGCTGTTTTTT CASSIVEGGLTGELFF
many TRBJ1-6 NA TRBV4-3 TGCGCCAGCAGCCAAATCTCGGAGAGTTCACCCCTCCACTTT CASSQISESSPLHF
many TRBJ2-7 TRBD2 TRBV7-8 TGTGCCAGCAGCTTACTAGCGGGGGCCTACGAGCAGTACTTC CASSLLAGAYEQYF
NA TRBJ2-2 NA TRBV27 TGTGCCAGCAGTTTCACCCACCTCACCGGGGAGCTGTTTTTT CASSFTHLTGELFF